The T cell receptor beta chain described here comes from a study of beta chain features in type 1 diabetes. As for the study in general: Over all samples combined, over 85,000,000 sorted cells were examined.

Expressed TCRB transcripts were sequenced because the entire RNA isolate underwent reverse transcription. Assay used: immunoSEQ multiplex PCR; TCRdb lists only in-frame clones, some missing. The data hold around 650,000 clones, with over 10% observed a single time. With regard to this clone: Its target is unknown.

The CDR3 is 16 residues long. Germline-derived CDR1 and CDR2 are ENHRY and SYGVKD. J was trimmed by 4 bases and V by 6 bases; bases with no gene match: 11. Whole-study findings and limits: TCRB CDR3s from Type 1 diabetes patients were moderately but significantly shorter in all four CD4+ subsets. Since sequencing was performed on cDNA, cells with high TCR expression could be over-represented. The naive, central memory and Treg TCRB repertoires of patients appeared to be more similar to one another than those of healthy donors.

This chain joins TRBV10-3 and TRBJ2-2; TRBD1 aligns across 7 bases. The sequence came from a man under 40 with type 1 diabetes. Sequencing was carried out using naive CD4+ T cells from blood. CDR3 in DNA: TGTGCCATCAGACCCACAGGGGCGTCGGGCACCGGGGAGCTGTTTTTT. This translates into CAIRPTGASGTGELFF.